Below are 3 T cell receptor beta chains sequenced from a single sample in a study of cytomegalovirus exposure and HLA in healthy donors. PCR employed 60 Vbeta and 13 Jbeta primers. Sequencing was performed with immunoSEQ multiplex PCR; in TCRdb, only in-frame clones are kept and a portion is missing. The table includes roughly 100,000 clones, roughly four fifths detected once. Sequenced sample: PBMCs. These receptors all stem from a woman in her fifties or sixties in good health and CMV-seropositive.

The chain links TRBV6-5 to TRBJ2-1, with D uncertain. The V end was cut by 2 bases, the J end by 5 bases, with 7 bases between. Germline CDR1 is MNHEY and CDR2 is SVGAGI. This CDR3 is built from 13 residues. CDR3 amino acids: CASSYLGHNEQFF. The CDR3 bases are TGTGCCAGCAGTTACCTCGGTCACAATGAGCAGTTCTTC.

The CDR3 DNA reads TGTGCCAGCAGTTACTCGGACAGGGTTGGCTACACCTTC. Translated: CASSYSDRVGYTF. The chain joins TRBV6-6 to TRBJ1-2, with 8 positions matching TRBD1. Looked up from germline, CDR1 is MNHNY and CDR2 is SVGAGI (reference sequence). The V segment lost 0 bases and the J segment 7 bases; nucleotides outside the gene matches: 1. This CDR3 is 13 amino acids long.

The rearrangement joins TRBV6-5 to TRBJ2-5; 8 nucleotides agree with TRBD1. Germline V gives CDR1 MNHEY, CDR2 SVGAGI. The CDR3 runs to 15 residues. J lost 3 bases, V lost 2 bases, and 5 bases had no gene match. As DNA, the CDR3 is TGTGCCAGCAGTTACCTCCGGACAGGGAAAGAGACCCAGTACTTC. Translated: CASSYLRTGKETQYF.